The 5 T cell receptor beta chains given below trace back to one sample, sequenced in a study of regulatory T cells in long-lasting Graves disease. Construction of TCR beta libraries relied on iRepertoire HTBI primers and on Arm-PCR targeting CDR3 regions. TCRdb used MiXCR to reprocess the multiplex PCR reads, holding one entry per CDR3 protein. The sample has 520,000 or so distinct CDR3 sequences, around 12% seen once. The time point was: newly diagnosed GD, antithyroid drugs for less than 3 months. There was RNA extracted from PBMCs, and the TCR library was made from it. This sample was shared with a second study, whose subject was T cells in Graves' hyperthyroidism and ophthalmopathy.

The starting material was peripheral blood mononuclear cells (PBMCs), obtained at new diagnosis, from a patient treated with antithyroid drugs. Receptor source: a woman in her twenties or thirties with Graves disease.

V and J are TRBV7-2 and TRBJ1-5; D not resolved. Trimming left V 9 bases short and J 3 bases short, with 12 bases between. Germline V gene data show CDR1 as SGHTA and CDR2 as FQGNSA. The CDR3 has 13 residues. This chain's CDR3 is CASGDGPNQPQHF. The CDR3 nucleotides are TGTGCCAGTGGAGACGGCCCCAATCAGCCCCAGCATTTT.

This clonotype has a count of ten or more. This chain joins TRBV24-1 and TRBJ2-1; no clear D gene. The CDR3 runs to 12 residues. Trimming took off 1 base at V and 9 bases at J, with 6 bases between the two ends. The germline V gene encodes CDR1 KGHDR and CDR2 SFDVKD. The CDR3 coding sequence is TGTGCCACCAGTGATTTTTGGGGTGAGCAGTTCTTC. Translation gives CATSDFWGEQFF.

In its sample, this clonotype was seen many times. This chain uses TRBV11-2 with TRBJ2-3; perhaps TRBD1 as D (6 bases). This CDR3 has 12 residues. The V and J ends lost 5 bases and 6 bases respectively, with 9 bases between them. Looked up from germline, CDR1 is SGHAT and CDR2 is FQNNGV. The CDR3 protein is CASSPQGDTQYF. The DNA of the CDR3 is TGTGCCAGCAGCCCTCAGGGGGATACGCAGTATTTT.

The chain is built from TRBV18 and TRBJ2-7; D unclear. V was clipped by 6 bases and J by 3 bases, with 21 bases between them. CDR1 and CDR2 from the germline V gene are KGHSH and LQKENI. This CDR3 is built from 16 residues. For the CDR3, the DNA is TGTGCCAGCTCCCCCGGATTTACCCCGAGAGTCTACGAGCAGTACTTC. The encoded protein is CASSPGFTPRVYEQYF.

There are many counts of this clonotype. The gene calls are TRBV7-9 and TRBJ2-7; TRBD2 matches at 7 bases. The CDR3 has 14 residues. Germline V gives CDR1 SEHNR, CDR2 FQNEAQ (reference sequence). Germline trimming cut 2 bases from V and 2 bases from J; bases unmatched to any gene: 3. The CDR3 region is CASSLMGGPYEQYF. The CDR3 nucleotides read TGTGCCAGCAGCTTAATGGGAGGGCCCTACGAGCAGTACTTC.